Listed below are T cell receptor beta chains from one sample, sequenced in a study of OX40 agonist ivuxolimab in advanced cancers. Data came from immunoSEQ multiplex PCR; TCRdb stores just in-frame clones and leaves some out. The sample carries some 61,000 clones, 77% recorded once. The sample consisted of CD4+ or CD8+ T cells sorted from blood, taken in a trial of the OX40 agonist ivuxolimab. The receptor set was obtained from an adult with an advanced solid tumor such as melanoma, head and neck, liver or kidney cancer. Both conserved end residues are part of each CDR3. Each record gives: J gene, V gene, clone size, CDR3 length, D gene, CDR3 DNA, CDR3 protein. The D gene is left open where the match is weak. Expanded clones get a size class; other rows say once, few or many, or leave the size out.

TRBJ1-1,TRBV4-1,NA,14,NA,TGCGCCAGCAGCGGGGACGGGTTGAACACTGAAGCTTTCTTT,CASSGDGLNTEAFF
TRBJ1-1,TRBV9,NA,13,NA,TGTGCCAGCAGCGTAGGCCCGAACACTGAAGCTTTCTTT,CASSVGPNTEAFF
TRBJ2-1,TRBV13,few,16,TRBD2,TGTGCCAGCAGCTTAGGAGGACTAGCGGGAAAGAATGAGCAGTTCTTC,CASSLGGLAGKNEQFF
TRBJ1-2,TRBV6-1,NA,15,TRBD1,TGTGCCAGCACCTCAGGACAGGGGGCCTTCCCGGGCTACACCTTC,CASTSGQGAFPGYTF
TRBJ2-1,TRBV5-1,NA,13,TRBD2,TGCGCCACCACCGGGACTAGCGGCAATGAGCAGTTCTTC,CATTGTSGNEQFF
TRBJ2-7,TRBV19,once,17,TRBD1,TGTGCCAGTAGTATTTCAGCCGGTTCGACAGGGGTTTACGAGCAGTACTTC,CASSISAGSTGVYEQYF
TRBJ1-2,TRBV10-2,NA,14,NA,TGCGCCAGCAGTGAAGTCAGGGGCGCTGGTGGCTACACCTTC,CASSEVRGAGGYTF
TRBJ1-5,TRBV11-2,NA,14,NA,TGTGCCAGCAGCTTAAACGCAGGGAATCAGCCCCAGCATTTT,CASSLNAGNQPQHF
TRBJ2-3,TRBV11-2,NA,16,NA,TGTGCCAGCAGCTCGTCTCGCGGGGGCGGAACAGATACGCAGTATTTT,CASSSSRGGGTDTQYF
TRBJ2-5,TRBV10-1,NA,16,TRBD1,TGCGCCAGCAGTGAATCAAACCAGGGGGCCGGGGAGACCCAGTACTTC,CASSESNQGAGETQYF
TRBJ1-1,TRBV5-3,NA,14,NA,TGTGCCAGAAGCTTGTCCAGGGCGTACACTGAAGCTTTCTTT,CARSLSRAYTEAFF
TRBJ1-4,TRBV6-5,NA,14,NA,TGTGCCAGCAGGTTAGGGGACTCAAGAGGAAAACTGTTTTTT,CASRLGDSRGKLFF
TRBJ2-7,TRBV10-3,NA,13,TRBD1,TGTGCCATCTCAGAGACAGGGGAGCGCGAGCAGTACTTC,CAISETGEREQYF
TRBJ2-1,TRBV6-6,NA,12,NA,TGTGCCAGCAGCCAAGTTAACAATGAGCAGTTCTTC,CASSQVNNEQFF
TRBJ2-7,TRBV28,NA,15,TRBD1,TGTGCCAGCGGATCAGTGGGACAGGGGTGGTACGAGCAGTACTTC,CASGSVGQGWYEQYF
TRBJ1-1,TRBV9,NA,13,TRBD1,TGTGCCAGCAGCGCGACAGGGTTCACTGAAGCTTTCTTT,CASSATGFTEAFF
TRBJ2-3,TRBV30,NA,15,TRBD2,TGTGCCTGGAGTGTTGGACGGGGGGGCCAAGATACGCAGTATTTT,CAWSVGRGGQDTQYF
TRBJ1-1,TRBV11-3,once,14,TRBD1,TGTGCCAGCAGTACAGGGGGGATGAACACTGAAGCTTTCTTT,CASSTGGMNTEAFF
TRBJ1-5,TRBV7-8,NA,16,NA,TGTGCCAGCAGCTTAGCCCGGATCAATAGCAATCAGCCCCAGCATTTT,CASSLARINSNQPQHF
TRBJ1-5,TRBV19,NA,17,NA,TGTGCCAGTAGTATAGGATCAAGGGATGTCGACAATCAGCCCCAGCATTTT,CASSIGSRDVDNQPQHF
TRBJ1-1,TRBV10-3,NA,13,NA,TGTGCCATCAGTGGGGGGTCGAACACTGAAGCTTTCTTT,CAISGGSNTEAFF
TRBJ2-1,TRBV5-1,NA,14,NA,TGCGCCAGCAGCTTGTTCGGGGCGGGTAATGAGCAGTTCTTC,CASSLFGAGNEQFF
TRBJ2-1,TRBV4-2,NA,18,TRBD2,TGTGCCAGCAGCCAATTATCCGGACTAGCGGGAGAATATAGTGAGCAGTTCTTC,CASSQLSGLAGEYSEQFF
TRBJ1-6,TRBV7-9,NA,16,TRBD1,TGTGCCAGCAGTAGCGGGACAGGGGGAGCAAATTCACCCCTCCACTTT,CASSSGTGGANSPLHF
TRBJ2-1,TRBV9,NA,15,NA,TGTGCCAGCAGCGTAGGAGTGGGTTCCTACAATGAGCAGTTCTTC,CASSVGVGSYNEQFF
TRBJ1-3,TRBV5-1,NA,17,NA,TGCGCCAGCAGCCCATACGGACCGGGGCACTCTGGAAACACCATATATTTT,CASSPYGPGHSGNTIYF
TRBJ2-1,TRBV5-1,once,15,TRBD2,TGCGCCAGCAGCTTGGATGGCGGGGGGGCCTATGAGCAGTTCTTC,CASSLDGGGAYEQFF
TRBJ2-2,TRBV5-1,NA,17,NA,TGCGCCAGCAGCTTGGCCACTGGTTTCCTTCACACCGGGGAGCTGTTTTTT,CASSLATGFLHTGELFF
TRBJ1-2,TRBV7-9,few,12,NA,TGTGCCAGCAGCCGACCCGGGGCTGGCTACACCTTC,CASSRPGAGYTF
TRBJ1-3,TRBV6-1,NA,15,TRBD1,TGTGCCAGCAACCCGACAGGGGAAATCGGAAACACCATATATTTT,CASNPTGEIGNTIYF
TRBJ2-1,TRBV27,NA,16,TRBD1,TGTGCCAGCAGCCTGGGAACAGGGGGCAATCTCGTTGAGCAGTTCTTC,CASSLGTGGNLVEQFF
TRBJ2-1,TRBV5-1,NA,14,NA,TGCGCCAGCAGCTTGGAGGGCCGTAACAATGAGCAGTTCTTC,CASSLEGRNNEQFF
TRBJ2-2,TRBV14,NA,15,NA,TGTGCCAGCAGCCAAGGACTAGGGGGGACCGGGGAGCTGTTTTTT,CASSQGLGGTGELFF
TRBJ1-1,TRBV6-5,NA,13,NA,TGTGCCAGCAGATATGCGGAGAACACTGAAGCTTTCTTT,CASRYAENTEAFF
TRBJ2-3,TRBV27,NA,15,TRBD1,TGTGCCAGCAGTTGGTACAGGGGCGGCACAGATACGCAGTATTTT,CASSWYRGGTDTQYF
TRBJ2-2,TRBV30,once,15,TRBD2,TGTGCCTGGAACTCTGGCGGGAGGAACACCGGGGAGCTGTTTTTT,CAWNSGGRNTGELFF
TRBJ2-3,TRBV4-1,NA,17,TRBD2,TGCGCCAGCAGCCAAGAGACTAGCGGGAACGGTAGAGATACGCAGTATTTT,CASSQETSGNGRDTQYF
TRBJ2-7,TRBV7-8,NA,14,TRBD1,TGTGCCAGCAGCTCCCGGACAGGGTCCTACGAGCAGTACTTC,CASSSRTGSYEQYF
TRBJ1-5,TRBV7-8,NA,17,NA,TGTGCCAGCAGCTTAGTGAACAGGGACTATAGCAATCAGCCCCAGCATTTT,CASSLVNRDYSNQPQHF
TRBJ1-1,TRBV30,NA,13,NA,TGTGCCTGGAGAGTACAGGCTAACACTGAAGCTTTCTTT,CAWRVQANTEAFF
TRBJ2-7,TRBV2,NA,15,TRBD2,TGTGCCAGCACCCAATCGGGACTAGCGGGAGTCGAGCAGTACTTC,CASTQSGLAGVEQYF
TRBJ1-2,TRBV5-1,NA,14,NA,TGCGCCAGCAGCTTGGGGTCAGACAACTATGGCTACACCTTC,CASSLGSDNYGYTF
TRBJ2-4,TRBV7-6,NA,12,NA,TGTGCCAGCAGCTTAGCCGGGAGCTCCCAGTACTTC,CASSLAGSSQYF
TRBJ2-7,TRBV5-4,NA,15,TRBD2,TGTGCCAGCAGATCCGGGACTAGCGGGGGCTACGAGCAGTACTTC,CASRSGTSGGYEQYF
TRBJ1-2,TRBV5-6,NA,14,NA,TGTGCCAGCAGCTTCGTAGGGGATGAATATGGCTACACCTTC,CASSFVGDEYGYTF
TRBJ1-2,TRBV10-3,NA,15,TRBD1,TGTGCCATCAGAGGACAGGGGGCGGACATGTCTGGCTACACCTTC,CAIRGQGADMSGYTF
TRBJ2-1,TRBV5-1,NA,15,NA,TGCGCCAGCAGCTTGATGGCCAGTGTGAGCGATGAGCAGTTCTTC,CASSLMASVSDEQFF
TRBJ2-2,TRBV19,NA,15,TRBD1,TGTGCCAGTAGGCTACAGGGGGCGAACACCGGGGAGCTGTTTTTT,CASRLQGANTGELFF
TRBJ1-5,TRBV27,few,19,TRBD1,TGTGCCAGCAGCTCTGTTATGGGACAGGGGGCATTTCGCAATCAGCCCCAGCATTTT,CASSSVMGQGAFRNQPQHF